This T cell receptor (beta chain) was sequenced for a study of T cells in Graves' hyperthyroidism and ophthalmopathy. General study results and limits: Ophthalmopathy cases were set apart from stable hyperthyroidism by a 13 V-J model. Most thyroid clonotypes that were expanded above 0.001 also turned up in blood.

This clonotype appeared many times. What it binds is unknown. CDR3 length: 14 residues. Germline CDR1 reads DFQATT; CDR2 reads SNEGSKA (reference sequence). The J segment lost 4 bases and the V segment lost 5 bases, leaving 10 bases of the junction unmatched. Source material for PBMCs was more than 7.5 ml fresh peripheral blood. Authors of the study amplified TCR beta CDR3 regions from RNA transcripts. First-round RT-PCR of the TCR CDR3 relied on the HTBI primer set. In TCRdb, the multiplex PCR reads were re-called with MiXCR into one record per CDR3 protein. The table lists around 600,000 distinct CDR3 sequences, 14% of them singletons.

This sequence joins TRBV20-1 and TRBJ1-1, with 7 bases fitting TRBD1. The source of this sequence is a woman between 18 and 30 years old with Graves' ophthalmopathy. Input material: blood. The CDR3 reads CSAAPPQGVTEAFF. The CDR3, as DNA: TGCAGTGCTGCACCACCCCAGGGGGTCACTGAAGCTTTCTTT.